This is a list of T cell receptor beta chains from one sample in a study of T cells in Graves' hyperthyroidism and ophthalmopathy. Each CDR3 protein gets one entry after TCRdb re-called the multiplex PCR reads with MiXCR. The sample records around 250,000 distinct CDR3 sequences, roughly 17% being singletons. The source material was blood. The receptors stem from a woman aged 18-29 years with Graves' ophthalmopathy. CDR3s include the opening cysteine and the closing phenylalanine or tryptophan. The D gene is left open where the match is weak. Not all rows give a size; the values are once, few, many and, for expanded clones, a class.

TRBV12-5	TRBJ2-5	many	-	TGTGCTAGTGGTTCCCGGGACATCGGTTCGAGGGGAGAGACCCAGTACTTC	CASGSRDIGSRGETQYF
TRBV3-1	TRBJ2-2	many	-	TGTGCCAGCAGCCAAGACGCCGGGACCGTGAACACCGGGGAGCTGTTTTTT	CASSQDAGTVNTGELFF
TRBV19	TRBJ2-1	few	TRBD2	TGTGCCAGTAGTTTACTAGCGGGGGCCATCTACTCCTACAATGAGCAGTTCTTC	CASSLLAGAIYSYNEQFF
TRBV6-6	TRBJ1-1	many	-	TGTGCCAGCAGTTACGGGATCCTAACGGGCACTGAAGCTTTCTTT	CASSYGILTGTEAFF
TRBV2	TRBJ2-7	many	-	TGTGCCAGCAGACAGCAGGCAGGGGGGGAGCAGTACTTC	CASRQQAGGEQYF
TRBV20-1	TRBJ2-5	many	TRBD2	TGCAGTGCTAGAGACTCCCCGGGACTACAAAAAGAGACCCAGTACTTC	CSARDSPGLQKETQYF
TRBV7-2	TRBJ1-1	many	TRBD1	TGTGCCAGCAGCCCTCAGACAGGGGTTCACACTGAAGCTTTCTTT	CASSPQTGVHTEAFF
TRBV10-1	TRBJ2-1	-	-	TGCGCCAGCAGTGATGCTAGCTCCTACAATGAGCAGTTCTTC	CASSDASSYNEQFF
TRBV2	TRBJ2-7	many	TRBD1	TGTGCCAGCAACCCCGGGACAGGGGGCATCGGGCAGTACTTC	CASNPGTGGIGQYF
TRBV10-1	TRBJ2-3	many	-	TGCGCCAGCAGGGGTCCTAGCACAGATACGCAGTATTTT	CASRGPSTDTQYF
TRBV19	TRBJ2-2	many	-	TGTGCCAGTACCATGACTAGGGCCTCGAACACCGGGGAGCTGTTTTTT	CASTMTRASNTGELFF
TRBV6-1	TRBJ2-6	many	-	TGTGCCAGCAGTTACCTCCGGGTAGTAGGGGCCAACGTCCTGACTTTC	CASSYLRVVGANVLTF
TRBV6-2/TRBV6-3	TRBJ2-3	-	TRBD2	TGTGCCAGCAGGCCCCGACTAGCGGGAGGGCCCCCCGCAGATACGCAGTATTTT	CASRPRLAGGPPADTQYF
TRBV20-1	TRBJ2-7	many	-	TGCAGTGCTAGGGGCCGGGCTCCAAGGGTGGAGCAGTACTTC	CSARGRAPRVEQYF
TRBV24-1	TRBJ2-1	many	-	TGTGCCACCAGTGATGACAGCCTCTTACCCCACAATGAGCAGTTCTTC	CATSDDSLLPHNEQFF
TRBV12-5	TRBJ2-1	many	-	TGTGCTAGTGGTTTGGACGCCCGTTCGAGCTCCTACAATGAGCAGTTCTTC	CASGLDARSSSYNEQFF
TRBV7-6	TRBJ2-2	-	TRBD2	TGTGCCAGCAGCCCTCTCGGGGGGGACCCAACGACCACCGGGGAGCTGTTTTTT	CASSPLGGDPTTTGELFF
TRBV5-5	TRBJ2-3	many	-	TGTGCCAGCAGCAGCGGGCCAGCTGATACGCAGTATTTT	CASSSGPADTQYF
TRBV24-1	TRBJ1-1	many	-	TGTGCCACCAGTGATTTTGGTTTCTACACTGAAGCTTTCTTT	CATSDFGFYTEAFF
TRBV30	TRBJ1-2	many	-	TGTGCCTGGAGTGTCGGGCAGGGTAGAGGCTACACCTTC	CAWSVGQGRGYTF
TRBV28	TRBJ2-1	once	TRBD2	TGTGCCAGCAGGCCGACTAGCGGGAGCAATGAGCAGTTCTTC	CASRPTSGSNEQFF
TRBV7-9	TRBJ1-2	-	-	TGTGCCAGCAGCTTAGCGGAGGGTGACTATGGCTACACCTTC	CASSLAEGDYGYTF
TRBV4-3	TRBJ2-1	many	-	TGCGCCAGCAGCCAAGTCCTGACTCGTCAGGGGAACAATGAGCAGTTCTTC	CASSQVLTRQGNNEQFF
TRBV10-1	TRBJ1-5	many	-	TGCGCCAGCAGTGAGGGTCGACAGAGAAATCAGCCCCAGCATTTT	CASSEGRQRNQPQHF
TRBV5-1	TRBJ2-2	many	TRBD2	TGCGCCAGCAGCGCGAGACTAGCGGGAGAACGTTCGGGCGGGGAGCTGTTTTTT	CASSARLAGERSGGELFF
TRBV20-1	TRBJ1-1	many	-	TGCAGTGCTGGGACCCGAGCTTTCTTT	CSAGTRAFF
TRBV9	TRBJ1-6	few	-	TGTGCCAGCAGCGCCGCAGGGCGGAATTCACCCCTCCACTTT	CASSAAGRNSPLHF
TRBV7-2	TRBJ2-1	few	TRBD2	TGTGCCAGCAGCTTAGCTAGCGGGAGGCAGAATGAGCAGTTCTTC	CASSLASGRQNEQFF
TRBV9	TRBJ2-2	many	TRBD2	TGTGCCAGCAGCGTAGAACTAGCGGAGATGAGTCTGGGCACCGGGGAGCTGTTTTTT	CASSVELAEMSLGTGELFF
TRBV7-9	TRBJ1-4	-	TRBD1	TGTGCCAGCAGCTGGGGACAGGGAGAGGAAGGAACTAATGAAAAACTGTTTTTT	CASSWGQGEEGTNEKLFF
TRBV28	TRBJ2-3	many	TRBD2	TGTGGCAAGCGGGGCGGGAGCACAGATACGCAGTATTTT	CGKRGGSTDTQYF
TRBV11-1	TRBJ2-1	many	TRBD2	TGTGCCAGCAGCTTACAACAGGGACTAGACTACAATGAGCAGTTCTTC	CASSLQQGLDYNEQFF
TRBV28	TRBJ2-7	few	-	TGTGCCAGCAGTTTTGAGAACGCCCCAGCCTACGAGCAGTACTTC	CASSFENAPAYEQYF